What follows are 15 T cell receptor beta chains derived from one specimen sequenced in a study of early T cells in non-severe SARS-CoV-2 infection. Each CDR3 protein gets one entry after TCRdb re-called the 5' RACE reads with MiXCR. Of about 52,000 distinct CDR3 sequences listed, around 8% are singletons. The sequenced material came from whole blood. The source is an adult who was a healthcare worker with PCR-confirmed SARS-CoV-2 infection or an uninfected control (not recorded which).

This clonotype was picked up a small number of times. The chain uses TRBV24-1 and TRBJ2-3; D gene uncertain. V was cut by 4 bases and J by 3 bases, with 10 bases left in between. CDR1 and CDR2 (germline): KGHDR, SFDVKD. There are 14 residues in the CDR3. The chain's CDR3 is CATSDRVLTDTQYF. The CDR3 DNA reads TGTGCCACCAGTGACAGAGTCTTAACAGATACGCAGTATTTT.

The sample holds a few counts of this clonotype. Written as DNA, the CDR3 is TGTGCCAGTAGTGTTTGGGATTTCTCTGGGGCCAACGTCCTGACTTTC. This encodes CASSVWDFSGANVLTF. This chain uses TRBV19 with TRBJ2-6; D is undetermined. The V gene lost 5 bases and the J gene lost 0 bases, with 11 bases spanning the gap. The CDR3 contains 16 residues. Looked up from germline, CDR1 is LNHDA and CDR2 is SQIVND (reference sequence). Filled out from reference TRBV19 and TRBJ2-6, the complete variable domain reads DGGITQSPKYLFRKEGQNVTLSCEQNLNHDAMYWYRQDPGQGLRLIYYSQIVNDFQKGDIAEGYSVSREKKESFPLTVTSAQKNPTAFYLCASSVWDFSGANVLTFGAGSRLTVL.

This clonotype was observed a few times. In nucleotides, the CDR3 is TGCGCCAGCAGCTTTGGGACGTCCAACTCCTACGAGCAGTACTTC. It specifies CASSFGTSNSYEQYF. V gene TRBV5-1 combines with J gene TRBJ2-7, with D perhaps given as TRBD1 or TRBD2 (5 bases each). Germline V gene sequence: CDR1 SGHRS, CDR2 YFSETQ. The CDR3 is 15 residues long. V lost 2 bases to trimming and J lost 0 bases, with 12 bases between them.

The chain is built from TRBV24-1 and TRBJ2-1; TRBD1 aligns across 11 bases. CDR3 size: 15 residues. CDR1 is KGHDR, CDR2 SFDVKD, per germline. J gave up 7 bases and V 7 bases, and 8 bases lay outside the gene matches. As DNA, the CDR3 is TGTGCCACCAGCTTCCGGGACAGGGGGTTGAATGAGCAGTTCTTC. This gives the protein CATSFRDRGLNEQFF.

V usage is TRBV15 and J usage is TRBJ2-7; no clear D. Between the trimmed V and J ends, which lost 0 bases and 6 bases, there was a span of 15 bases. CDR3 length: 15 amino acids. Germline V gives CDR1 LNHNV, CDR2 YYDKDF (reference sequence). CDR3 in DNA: TGTGCCACCAGCAGAGATCCCCCAGGCAAAGGCGAGCAGTACTTC. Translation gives CATSRDPPGKGEQYF.

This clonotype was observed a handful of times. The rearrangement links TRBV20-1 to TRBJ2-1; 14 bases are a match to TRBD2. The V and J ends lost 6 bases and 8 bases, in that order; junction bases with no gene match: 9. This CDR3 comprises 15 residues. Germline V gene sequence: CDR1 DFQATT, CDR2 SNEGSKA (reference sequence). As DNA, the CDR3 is TGCAGTGCCGGGAAGACTAGCGGGGGGGCCCATGAGCAGTTCTTC. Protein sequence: CSAGKTSGGAHEQFF.

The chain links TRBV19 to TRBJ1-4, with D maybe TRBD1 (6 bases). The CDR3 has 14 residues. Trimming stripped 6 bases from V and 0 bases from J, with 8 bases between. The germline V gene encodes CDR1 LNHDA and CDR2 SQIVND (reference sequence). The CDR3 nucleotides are TGTGCCAGTAGCACAGGGTCAACTAATGAAAAACTGTTTTTT. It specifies CASSTGSTNEKLFF.

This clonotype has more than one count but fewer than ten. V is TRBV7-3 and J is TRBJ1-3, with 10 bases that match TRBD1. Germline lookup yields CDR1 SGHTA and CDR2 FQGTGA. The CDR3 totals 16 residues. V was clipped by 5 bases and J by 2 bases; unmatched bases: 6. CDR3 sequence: CASSPMGQGTGNTIYF. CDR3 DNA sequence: TGTGCCAGCAGCCCTATGGGACAGGGGACTGGAAACACCATATATTTT.

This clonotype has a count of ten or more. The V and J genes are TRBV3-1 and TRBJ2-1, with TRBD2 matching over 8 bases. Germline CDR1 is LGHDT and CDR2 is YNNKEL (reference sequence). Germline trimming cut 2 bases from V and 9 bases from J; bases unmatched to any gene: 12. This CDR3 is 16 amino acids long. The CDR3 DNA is TGTGCCAGCAGCCAACATCCCGGGACTAGTGGTAGTGAGCAGTTCTTC. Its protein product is CASSQHPGTSGSEQFF.

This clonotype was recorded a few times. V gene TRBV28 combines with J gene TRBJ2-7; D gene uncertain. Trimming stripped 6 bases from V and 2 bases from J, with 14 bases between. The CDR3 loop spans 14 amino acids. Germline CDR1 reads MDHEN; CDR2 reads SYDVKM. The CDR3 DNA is TGTGCCAGCAGACCAGCCGGACCCACCTACGAGCAGTACTTC. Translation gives CASRPAGPTYEQYF.

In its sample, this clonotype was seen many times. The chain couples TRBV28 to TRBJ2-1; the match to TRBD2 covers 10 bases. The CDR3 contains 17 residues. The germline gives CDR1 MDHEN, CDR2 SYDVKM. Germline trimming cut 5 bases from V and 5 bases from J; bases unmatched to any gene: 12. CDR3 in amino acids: CASSKPGLASYHNEQFF. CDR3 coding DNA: TGTGCCAGCAGTAAACCGGGACTAGCGAGCTACCACAATGAGCAGTTCTTC.

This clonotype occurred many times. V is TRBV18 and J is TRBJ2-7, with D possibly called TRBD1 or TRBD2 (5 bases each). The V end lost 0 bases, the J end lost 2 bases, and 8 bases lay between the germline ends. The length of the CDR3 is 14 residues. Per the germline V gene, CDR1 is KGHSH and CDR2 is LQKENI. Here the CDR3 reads CASSPPMGPYEQYF. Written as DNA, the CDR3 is TGTGCCAGCTCACCACCGATGGGACCCTACGAGCAGTACTTC.

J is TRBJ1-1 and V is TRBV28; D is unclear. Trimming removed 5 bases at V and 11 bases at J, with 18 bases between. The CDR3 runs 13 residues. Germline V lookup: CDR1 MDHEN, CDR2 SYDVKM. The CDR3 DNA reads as TGTGCCAGCAGTCCTAACTGGCCTTTTTCCGCTTTCTTT. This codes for CASSPNWPFSAFF.

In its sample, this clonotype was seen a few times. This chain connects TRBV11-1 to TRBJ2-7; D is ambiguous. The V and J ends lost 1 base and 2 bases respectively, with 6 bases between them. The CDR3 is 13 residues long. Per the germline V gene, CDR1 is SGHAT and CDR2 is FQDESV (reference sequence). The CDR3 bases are TGTGCCAGCAGCTTAGATGTTACCTACGAGCAGTACTTC. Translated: CASSLDVTYEQYF.

For the CDR3, the DNA is TGTGCCAGCAGCTCCCTACGACAGGGCTCTGAAGCTTTCTTT. This encodes CASSSLRQGSEAFF. The chain has TRBV6-6 and TRBJ1-1; TRBD1 agrees at 7 bases. The germline V gene encodes CDR1 MNHNY and CDR2 SVGAGI (reference sequence). J gave up 6 bases and V 6 bases, and 10 bases lay outside the gene matches. The CDR3 loop spans 14 amino acids.